Detailed here is one T cell receptor (beta chain). A second PCR of roughly 7 to 11 cycles used a sample-barcoded 5' primer and a J-beta primer mix. Each CDR3 protein gets one entry after TCRdb re-called the 5' RACE reads with MiXCR. The sample lists around 1,500,000 distinct CDR3 sequences, approximately 38% occurring once. These data come from a study of blood T cells in healthy people across ages. Overall study: In model experiments, template switching was able to capture about one barcoded beta molecule for every two T cells that were present.

Trimming cost V 4 bases and J 4 bases; bases outside gene matches: 5. CDR3 length: 14 amino acids. The germline V gene has CDR1 SNHLY and CDR2 FYNNEI. The chain carries TRBV2 and TRBJ2-5; TRBD1 matches 8 bases. The receptor was derived from a woman aged 18-29 years in good health. What was sequenced was blood. CDR3 nucleotides: TGTGCCAGCAGTGTTCCCGACAGGGGAGAGACCCAGTACTTC. Residues: CASSVPDRGETQYF.